The 30 T cell receptor beta chains below were found in one sample sequenced in a study of shared T cell receptors in the human thymus (dated by TCRdb to the early 2020s). The library came from the immunoSEQ multiplex PCR assay. TCRdb obtained this table from immuneACCESS and retained in-frame rearrangements with V and J assigned. These tables miss some clones; where compared with another copy, unresolved V genes account for less than half of the shortfall, and the remainder is unexplained. This sample lists more than 550,000 clones; 80% to 90% were detected once. The top ten clonotypes cover roughly 0.01% of the sample. The same sample was also studied in work on human thymus T cells.

The sequenced sample consisted of thymocytes. These receptors were collected from a girl under three years old with a congenital heart defect. Donor details come from another sample of the same person, matched by shared clones.

The chain links TRBV27 to TRBJ2-7; the D gene is possibly TRBD1 (6 bases). Germline V gives CDR1 MNHEY, CDR2 SMNVEV (reference sequence). CDR3 length equals 17 residues. Trimming removed 8 bases at V and 4 bases at J, with 27 bases between. CDR3 sequence: CASPPPGHRHSPYEQYF. The CDR3 DNA follows: TGTGCCAGCCCCCCTCCGGGACACCGCCATTCTCCTTACGAGCAGTACTTC.

The chain has TRBV6-5 and TRBJ1-2, with 7 nucleotides matching TRBD1. J gave up 4 bases and V 6 bases, and 2 bases lay outside the gene matches. The CDR3 loop spans 12 amino acids. Germline CDR1 MNHEY, CDR2 SVGAGI. This CDR3 reads CASRRTGYGYTF. In nucleotides, the CDR3 is TGTGCCAGCAGGCGGACAGGCTATGGCTACACCTTC.

A single count supports this clone. The chain couples TRBV5-1 to TRBJ1-1; D perhaps matches TRBD1 (6 bases). The V end lost 4 bases, the J end lost 1 base, and 26 bases lay between the germline ends. Per germline, CDR1 SGHRS and CDR2 YFSETQ. This CDR3 spans 19 amino acids. This CDR3 is CASSTNPTGSVERNTEAFF. CDR3 bases: TGCGCCAGCAGCACGAACCCCACAGGGTCTGTCGAGAGGAACACTGAAGCTTTCTTT.

The rearrangement uses TRBV10-3 and TRBJ1-2; D is possibly TRBD1 (5 bases). Germline V gene data show CDR1 as ENHRY and CDR2 as SYGVKD. V lost 7 bases and J lost 8, with 11 bases in between. The CDR3 is 11 amino acids. CDR3 DNA: TGTGCCATCAACGGGGGAGTAGGCTACACCTTC. Translation gives CAINGGVGYTF.

The chain combines TRBV29-1 with TRBJ2-1; 7 nucleotides match TRBD2. This CDR3 has 16 residues. CDR1 and CDR2 (germline): SQVTM, ANQGSEA. The trim removed 1 base at V and 5 bases at J, leaving 11 bases unmatched. Here the CDR3 reads CSVEGSGYSPDNEQFF. The CDR3 DNA reads as TGCAGCGTTGAAGGTAGCGGGTATTCCCCAGACAATGAGCAGTTCTTC.

The V and J genes are TRBV19 and TRBJ2-5, with TRBD2 matching over 11 bases. V lost 4 bases to trimming and J lost 7 bases; unmatched junction nucleotides: 8. The CDR3 loop spans 15 amino acids. Germline V gives CDR1 LNHDA, CDR2 SQIVND (reference sequence). DNA of the CDR3: TGTGCCAGTAGTAGGACTAGCGGGCCCTGGGGGACCCAGTACTTC. Its protein is CASSRTSGPWGTQYF.

The chain couples TRBV5-1 to TRBJ1-2; D may be TRBD1 (5 bases). Trimming took off 0 bases at V and 7 bases at J, with 13 bases between the two ends. CDR1 SGHRS and CDR2 YFSETQ come from the germline V gene. The CDR3 is made up of 14 amino acids. In DNA form, the CDR3 reads TGCGCCAGCAGCTTGGCCGGCAGGGTTGGTGGCTACACCTTC. Its protein is CASSLAGRVGGYTF.

The chain links TRBV6-5 to TRBJ2-3; 9 nucleotides agree with TRBD2. Germline loops: CDR1 MNHEY, CDR2 SVGAGI. V lost 10 bases and J lost 6; bases outside the gene matches: 14. The CDR3 loop spans 15 amino acids. The DNA for the CDR3 is TGTGCCACGAGAAAGCGGGGGGTGGAGTCGGATACGCAGTATTTT. Its protein is CATRKRGVESDTQYF.

The V gene is TRBV11-2, the J gene TRBJ1-4; the D gene is possibly TRBD1 (6 bases). V lost 5 bases to trimming and J lost 7 bases, with 17 bases between them. Germline V CDR1 and CDR2: SGHAT, FQNNGV. This CDR3 is 15 amino acids long. DNA of the CDR3: TGTGCCAGCAGCCCTTCAGGGGAAAGGGGTGAAAAACTGTTTTTT. This codes for CASSPSGERGEKLFF.

This clone was seen a few times. The chain joins TRBV5-1 to TRBJ2-5, with D possibly matching TRBD1 (6 bases). This CDR3 is 16 amino acids long. V was trimmed by 3 bases and J by 5 bases, leaving 20 bases between them. Germline CDR1 SGHRS, CDR2 YFSETQ. CDR3 in amino acids: CASSYVPHRDAETQYF. DNA of the CDR3: TGCGCCAGCAGCTACGTACCTCACAGGGATGCCGAGACCCAGTACTTC. Using reference TRBV5-1 and TRBJ2-5 for the parts outside the CDR3, the full variable domain is KAGVTQTPRYLIKTRGQQVTLSCSPISGHRSVSWYQQTPGQGLQFLFEYFSETQRNKGNFPGRFSGRQFSNSRSEMNVSTLELGDSALYLCASSYVPHRDAETQYFGPGTRLLVL.

The gene calls are TRBV4-1 and TRBJ1-5; no reliable D call. With 1 base removed from V and 3 bases from J, the gap between germline ends came to 13 bases. Germline assignment: CDR1 MGHRA and CDR2 YSYEKL. There are 16 residues in the CDR3. The CDR3 spells CASSQVPGQVNQPQHF. In DNA, the CDR3 is TGCGCCAGCAGCCAAGTTCCAGGTCAGGTCAATCAGCCCCAGCATTTT.

The chain couples TRBV28 to TRBJ2-3; 7 bases align to TRBD2. Germline CDR1 and CDR2: MDHEN and SYDVKM. The CDR3 is made up of 17 amino acids. The trim removed 6 bases at V and 1 base at J, leaving 13 bases unmatched. The CDR3 here is CASRGGKSMECTDTQYF. In DNA form, the CDR3 reads TGTGCCAGCAGGGGAGGGAAGAGTATGGAGTGCACAGATACGCAGTATTTT.

In this sample, this clone turned up a few times. The V call is TRBV5-1, the J call TRBJ2-7, with D hard to call. This CDR3 is built from 14 residues. V was pared by 2 bases and J by 4 bases, with 13 bases between. Germline lookup yields CDR1 SGHRS and CDR2 YFSETQ. In nucleotides, the CDR3 is TGCGCCAGCAGCTTTGAGTTCTTCCCTTACGAGCAGTACTTC. It translates to CASSFEFFPYEQYF. Full variable domain (rest looked up from reference TRBV5-1 and TRBJ2-7): KAGVTQTPRYLIKTRGQQVTLSCSPISGHRSVSWYQQTPGQGLQFLFEYFSETQRNKGNFPGRFSGRQFSNSRSEMNVSTLELGDSALYLCASSFEFFPYEQYFGPGTRLTVT.

The gene calls are TRBV7-2 and TRBJ1-1; 9 bases fit TRBD1. This CDR3 is built from 17 residues. Germline V gene sequence: CDR1 SGHTA, CDR2 FQGNSA. The ends lost 3 bases at V and 1 base at J; junction bases unmatched: 9. CDR3 protein: CASSFDRGLARNTEAFF. The CDR3, as DNA: TGTGCCAGCAGCTTCGACAGGGGGTTAGCAAGGAACACTGAAGCTTTCTTT.

CDR3 nucleotide sequence: TGTGCCTGGTCAAAACAGGGAGCCCACGAGCAGTACTTC. Residues: CAWSKQGAHEQYF. This chain connects TRBV30 to TRBJ2-7; D may be TRBD1 (6 bases). In germline, CDR1 is GTSNPN, CDR2 SVGIG (reference sequence). This CDR3 is built from 13 residues. Trimming left V 5 bases short and J 5 bases short, with 16 bases between.

The chain uses TRBV10-3 and TRBJ2-7, with D possibly matching TRBD1 (6 bases). CDR3 length: 15 amino acids. Germline V gene lookup returns CDR1 ENHRY and CDR2 SYGVKD. V lost 3 bases and J lost 1, with 13 bases in between. The CDR3 DNA follows: TGTGCCATCAGTGAATCCGGGACATCGTCCTACGAGCAGTACTTC. Its translation: CAISESGTSSYEQYF.

The chain carries TRBV29-1 and TRBJ2-7; 9 bases align to TRBD1. Losses at the gene ends were 2 bases for V and 2 bases for J; bases not matched to a gene: 4. This CDR3 comprises 14 residues. The germline V gene encodes CDR1 SQVTM and CDR2 ANQGSEA. Here the CDR3 reads CSVELGQGPYEQYF. For the CDR3, the DNA is TGCAGCGTTGAACTGGGACAGGGACCCTACGAGCAGTACTTC.

The chain carries TRBV5-6 and TRBJ1-1; no clear D. CDR1 SGHDT and CDR2 YYEEEE come from the germline V gene. Trimming stripped 4 bases from V and 4 bases from J, with 23 bases between. The CDR3 runs 17 residues. The CDR3 region is CASSPLRALLARTEAFF. CDR3 nucleotide sequence: TGTGCCAGCAGCCCCCTTCGAGCGTTACTTGCGCGCACTGAAGCTTTCTTT.

A single count supports this clone. V and J are TRBV2 and TRBJ2-1; D not certain. The CDR3 runs 16 residues. V lost 5 bases to trimming and J lost 7 bases, with 21 bases between them. Germline CDR1 SNHLY, CDR2 FYNNEI. The CDR3 bases are TGTGCCAGCAGTTACCGTGATGACAAACGAAGTAATGAGCAGTTCTTC. Translated: CASSYRDDKRSNEQFF.

The chain carries TRBV6-5 and TRBJ2-1, with D possibly matching TRBD1 (7 bases). Per the germline V gene, CDR1 is MNHEY and CDR2 is SVGAGI. The V end was cut by 4 bases, the J end by 5 bases, with 15 bases between. The CDR3 covers 15 residues. CDR3 loop: CASSLAGGSNNEQFF. CDR3 DNA: TGTGCCAGCAGTTTAGCAGGGGGGAGCAACAATGAGCAGTTCTTC.

The chain recombines TRBV10-3 with TRBJ1-1, with a possible D match to TRBD1 (5 bases). This CDR3 comprises 14 residues. The ends were cut back, 3 bases at V and 1 base at J, with 9 bases in the middle. Germline values: CDR1 ENHRY, CDR2 SYGVKD. The CDR3 coding sequence is TGTGCCATCAGTGACCCGACAGAGAACACTGAAGCTTTCTTT. Translation: CAISDPTENTEAFF.

The sample holds a few counts of this clone. V and J are TRBV19 and TRBJ2-2, with 9 bases that match TRBD2. This CDR3 spans 16 amino acids. The trim removed 3 bases at V and 3 bases at J, leaving 5 bases unmatched. CDR1 and CDR2 from the germline V gene are LNHDA and SQIVND (reference sequence). CDR3 in DNA: TGTGCCAGTAGTATGCGGTCTAGCGGGGACACCGGGGAGCTGTTTTTT. Amino acid sequence: CASSMRSSGDTGELFF. Looking up the rest from reference TRBV19 and TRBJ2-2 gives the full variable domain: DGGITQSPKYLFRKEGQNVTLSCEQNLNHDAMYWYRQDPGQGLRLIYYSQIVNDFQKGDIAEGYSVSREKKESFPLTVTSAQKNPTAFYLCASSMRSSGDTGELFFGEGSRLTVL.

The genes are TRBV12-5 and TRBJ2-5, with 10 nucleotides matching TRBD1. The germline V gene has CDR1 LGHNT and CDR2 FRNRAP. The CDR3 sequence is 12 residues long. Trimming removed 6 bases from V and 5 bases from J; junction bases left unmatched: 0. CDR3 bases: TGTGCTAGTGGGGACAGGGGGGAGACCCAGTACTTC. It encodes CASGDRGETQYF.

The V gene is TRBV5-1, the J gene TRBJ1-4; 9 bases fit TRBD1. The CDR3 runs to 15 residues. Germline V gene sequence: CDR1 SGHRS, CDR2 YFSETQ. The junction had 8 bases not matched to a gene; V was cut back by 4 bases and J by 7 bases. In DNA form, the CDR3 reads TGCGCCAGCAGCATCACAGGGGGCGCAGGTGAAAAACTGTTTTTT. This gives the protein CASSITGGAGEKLFF.

The chain joins TRBV30 to TRBJ2-5; weak D call: TRBD1 (6 bases). The germline CDR1 and CDR2 sequences are GTSNPN and SVGIG (reference sequence). V was trimmed by 5 bases and J by 3 bases, leaving 13 bases between them. The CDR3 sequence is 13 residues long. The CDR3, as DNA: TGTGCCTGGGGACAGCTTGAGAAAGAGACCCAGTACTTC. It yields the protein CAWGQLEKETQYF.

The chain is built from TRBV27 and TRBJ1-4, with 9 nucleotides matching TRBD1. In germline, CDR1 is MNHEY, CDR2 SMNVEV (reference sequence). The CDR3 has 19 amino acids. J lost 3 bases, V lost 5 bases, and 16 bases had no gene match. For the CDR3, the DNA is TGTGCCAGCAGTCCCACTAGGGGACAGGGTCCCTCGGCTAATGAAAAACTGTTTTTT. This codes for CASSPTRGQGPSANEKLFF.

CDR3 protein: CASYSGRRPNTEAFF. DNA for the CDR3: TGTGCCAGCTACTCTGGGAGGAGACCGAACACTGAAGCTTTCTTT. The V gene is TRBV7-9, the J gene TRBJ1-1; no clear D. With 8 bases removed from V and 1 base from J, the gap between germline ends came to 17 bases. Per germline, CDR1 SEHNR and CDR2 FQNEAQ (reference sequence). The CDR3 loop spans 15 amino acids.

The chain carries TRBV28 and TRBJ1-5; D is possibly TRBD1 (5 bases). The CDR3 has 16 amino acids. Germline V CDR1 and CDR2: MDHEN, SYDVKM. V was trimmed by 3 bases and J by 4 bases, leaving 16 bases between them. CDR3 sequence (DNA): TGTGCCAGCAGTTTGGGCCCTCGACCAGGGAATCAGCCCCAGCATTTT. Translation gives CASSLGPRPGNQPQHF.

The chain is built from TRBV14 and TRBJ2-2, with D perhaps TRBD2 (5 bases). This CDR3 is 11 amino acids long. CDR1 and CDR2 from the germline V gene are SGHDN and FVKESK. Trimming removed 4 bases from V and 8 bases from J, with 5 bases in between. The CDR3 loop is CASSRGGELFF. The DNA of the CDR3 is TGTGCCAGCAGCCGAGGGGGGGAGCTGTTTTTT.

This rearrangement joins TRBV29-1 to TRBJ1-2; 10 positions match TRBD1. The CDR3 runs to 12 residues. The junction had 4 bases not matched to a gene; V was cut back by 6 bases and J by 6 bases. CDR1 is SQVTM and CDR2 is ANQGSEA in the germline V gene. Here the CDR3 reads CSVPGTGDGYTF. The CDR3 region has the DNA TGCAGCGTACCCGGGACAGGGGATGGCTACACCTTC.